One sample yielded the 9 T cell receptor beta chains listed below, sequenced in a study of CD8 T cells in Susac syndrome. RNA totalling about 0.45 to 1 ug underwent reverse transcription with random hexamers. One entry per CDR3 protein, called by TCRdb with MiXCR from the immunoSEQ multiplex PCR reads. This table holds over 150,000 distinct CDR3 sequences, about 95% found once. Sequenced input: CD4+ T cells from PBMCs. These receptors were obtained from a human donor with multiple sclerosis.

V and J are TRBV30 and TRBJ1-1; D ambiguous. This CDR3 spans 14 amino acids. Trimming took off 4 bases at V and 7 bases at J, with 19 bases between the two ends. Germline assignment: CDR1 GTSNPN and CDR2 SVGIG (reference sequence). CDR3 DNA sequence: TGTGCCTGGACCCTGATCGGGCCGAATCTTGAAGCTTTCTTT. Encoded protein: CAWTLIGPNLEAFF.

This clonotype has a handful of counts. The CDR3 DNA follows: TGTGCCAGCAGTTATAGCTACGAGCAGTACTTC. This translates into CASSYSYEQYF. The rearrangement joins TRBV12-3 or TRBV12-4 to TRBJ2-7; D unclear. The CDR3 loop spans 11 amino acids. Trimming left V 4 bases short and J 3 bases short, with 4 bases between.

This clonotype was seen a few times. The chain couples TRBV18 to TRBJ2-7; 7 nucleotides line up with TRBD1. CDR3 length equals 14 residues. J gave up 2 bases and V 4 bases, and 5 bases lay outside the gene matches. The germline V gene has CDR1 KGHSH and CDR2 LQKENI. The CDR3 region is CASSLGQNTYEQYF. The DNA for the CDR3 is TGTGCCAGCTCACTGGGACAGAACACCTACGAGCAGTACTTC.

The V and J genes are TRBV20-1 and TRBJ2-2; D possibly matches TRBD1 or TRBD2 (5 bases each). Germline V gene data show CDR1 as DFQATT and CDR2 as SNEGSKA (reference sequence). The CDR3 has 14 residues. V lost 6 bases and J lost 3, with 14 bases in between. The CDR3 is CSATGDRDTGELFF. Written as DNA, the CDR3 is TGCAGTGCCACCGGGGACCGAGACACCGGGGAGCTGTTTTTT.

This clonotype showed up just once. The chain links TRBV29-1 to TRBJ2-7, with TRBD1 matching 7 bases. The J segment lost 2 bases and the V segment lost 7 bases, leaving 8 bases of the junction unmatched. Germline lookup yields CDR1 SQVTM and CDR2 ANQGSEA. The CDR3 runs 13 residues. CDR3 region: CSARTGDPYEQYF. The CDR3 nucleotides are TGCAGCGCCAGGACAGGCGACCCCTACGAGCAGTACTTC.

The rearrangement links TRBV4-1 to TRBJ2-7; tentative D call: TRBD1 (6 bases). The CDR3 totals 16 residues. Trimming removed 0 bases from V and 3 bases from J, with 15 bases in between. Germline-derived CDR1 and CDR2 are MGHRA and YSYEKL. Here the CDR3 reads CASSQDLGAGYYEQYF. CDR3 DNA sequence: TGCGCCAGCAGCCAAGATCTGGGGGCCGGCTACTACGAGCAGTACTTC.

This chain links TRBV29-1 with TRBJ2-7; possible D gene TRBD1, 6 bases. Germline V gene lookup returns CDR1 SQVTM and CDR2 ANQGSEA. CDR3 length: 12 amino acids. The V gene lost 7 bases and the J gene lost 6 bases, with 16 bases spanning the gap. The chain's CDR3 is CSGKTGIGEQYF. DNA of the CDR3: TGCAGCGGAAAAACAGGGATCGGCGAGCAGTACTTC.

The chain is built from TRBV7-8 and TRBJ1-3, with D possibly matching TRBD1 (5 bases). Trimming removed 5 bases at V and 0 bases at J, with 20 bases between. CDR1 and CDR2 from the germline V gene are SGHVS and FQNEAQ. There are 18 residues in the CDR3. In nucleotides, the CDR3 is TGTGCCAGCAGCCCCCTAGATCAGGGATTGCTCTCTGGAAACACCATATATTTT. This sequence encodes CASSPLDQGLLSGNTIYF.

The chain joins TRBV4-1 to TRBJ2-7; unclear D gene. There are 14 residues in the CDR3. Trimming left V 2 bases short and J 3 bases short, with 11 bases between. Germline values: CDR1 MGHRA, CDR2 YSYEKL. CDR3 bases: TGCGCCAGCAGCCAACGCGGACCCAACTACGAGCAGTACTTC. Residues: CASSQRGPNYEQYF.